Shown below are 16 T cell receptor beta chains from a single sample sequenced in a study of T cell responses to AZD1222 COVID-19 vaccine. Generated by immunoSEQ multiplex PCR, the TCRdb table keeps only in-frame clones and is missing some. The sample includes tens of thousands of clones, 70% to 90% of them seen just once. This specimen was peripheral blood, taken on day 0 of AZD1222 vaccination. These receptors were taken from an adult in good health.

This chain connects TRBV7-2 to TRBJ1-4, with unresolved D. The CDR3 loop spans 14 amino acids. CDR1 and CDR2 (germline): SGHTA, FQGNSA. With 3 bases removed from V and 5 bases from J, the gap between germline ends came to 10 bases. This chain's CDR3 is CASSFSPSNEKLFF. CDR3 DNA: TGTGCCAGCAGCTTCTCACCTTCAAATGAAAAACTGTTTTTT.

The chain uses TRBV7-2 and TRBJ1-6, with D unclear. The V and J ends lost 2 bases and 10 bases respectively, with 9 bases between them. CDR1 and CDR2 from the germline V gene are SGHTA and FQGNSA. The CDR3 is 13 residues long. CDR3 amino acids: CASSLRETSPLHF. DNA for the CDR3: TGTGCCAGCAGCTTACGGGAAACCTCACCCCTCCACTTT.

This clone was counted once. The chain employs TRBV19 and TRBJ1-1; no clear D gene. CDR1 and CDR2 from the germline V gene are LNHDA and SQIVND (reference sequence). The V gene lost 3 bases and the J gene lost 6 bases, with 8 bases spanning the gap. The length of the CDR3 is 12 residues. This CDR3 is CASSMGKSEAFF. The DNA of the CDR3 is TGTGCCAGTAGTATGGGGAAGTCTGAAGCTTTCTTT.

The chain combines TRBV27 with TRBJ1-5, with D tentatively TRBD1 (5 bases). CDR1 MNHEY and CDR2 SMNVEV come from the germline V gene (reference sequence). This CDR3 comprises 14 residues. The V and J ends lost 4 bases and 5 bases respectively, with 12 bases between them. The chain's CDR3 is CASSSNRGDQPQHF. CDR3 sequence (DNA): TGTGCCAGCAGTTCCAATAGAGGGGATCAGCCCCAGCATTTT.

The rearrangement joins TRBV7-8 to TRBJ2-4; unclear D gene. Germline CDR1 SGHVS, CDR2 FQNEAQ. The V end lost 1 base, the J end lost 4 bases, and 14 bases lay between the germline ends. This CDR3 region has 16 residues. DNA of the CDR3: TGTGCCAGCAGCTTAGAAATCGGGCAGAGGAAAAACATTCAGTACTTC. Amino acid sequence: CASSLEIGQRKNIQYF.

The chain links TRBV16 to TRBJ1-1; D remains unclear. The germline V gene encodes CDR1 KGHSY and CDR2 FQNENV. The length of the CDR3 is 13 residues. V lost 4 bases and J 0 bases, leaving 6 bases between the germline ends. Here the CDR3 reads CASSPLMNTEAFF. The DNA for the CDR3 is TGTGCCAGCAGCCCTCTGATGAACACTGAAGCTTTCTTT.

The chain couples TRBV15 to TRBJ1-2; TRBD1 is a possible D gene (6 bases). The CDR3 extends over 15 amino acids. V lost 7 bases, J lost 3 bases, and 18 bases lay in between. Germline CDR1 reads LNHNV; CDR2 reads YYDKDF (reference sequence). CDR3 region: CATIPNDRMDYGYTF. CDR3 sequence (DNA): TGTGCCACCATCCCTAATGACAGGATGGACTATGGCTACACCTTC.

The V gene is TRBV2, the J gene TRBJ2-1; D perhaps matches TRBD1 (5 bases). The germline gives CDR1 SNHLY, CDR2 FYNNEI. This CDR3 region has 15 residues. The ends were cut back, 5 bases at V and 2 bases at J, with 13 bases in the middle. As DNA, the CDR3 is TGTGCCAGCAGTTCTGGGCAGGGCACCTACAATGAGCAGTTCTTC. Its protein is CASSSGQGTYNEQFF. The full variable domain, in which reference TRBV2 and TRBJ2-1 provide the parts outside the CDR3, is EPEVTQTPSHQVTQMGQEVILRCVPISNHLYFYWYRQILGQKVEFLVSFYNNEISEKSEIFDDQFSVERPDGSNFTLKIRSTKLEDSAMYFCASSSGQGTYNEQFFGPGTRLTVL.

This clone came up once. The chain combines TRBV5-6 with TRBJ2-1, with 10 nucleotides matching TRBD2. Per germline, CDR1 SGHDT and CDR2 YYEEEE. CDR3 size: 17 residues. The V segment lost 2 bases and the J segment 0 bases; nucleotides outside the gene matches: 5. CDR3 loop: CASSFSLAGHSYNEQFF. CDR3 DNA: TGTGCCAGCAGCTTTTCACTAGCGGGGCACTCCTACAATGAGCAGTTCTTC. Full variable domain (remainder filled in from reference TRBV5-6 and TRBJ2-1): DAGVTQSPTHLIKTRGQQVTLRCSPKSGHDTVSWYQQALGQGPQFIFQYYEEEERQRGNFPDRFSGHQFPNYSSELNVNALLLGDSALYLCASSFSLAGHSYNEQFFGPGTRLTVL.

The sample holds a few counts of this clone. The chain links TRBV7-9 to TRBJ2-1, with unresolved D. In germline, CDR1 is SEHNR, CDR2 FQNEAQ (reference sequence). The CDR3 is 12 residues long. Trimming took off 1 base at V and 14 bases at J, with 12 bases between the two ends. The CDR3 sequence: CASSLDATWKFF. The CDR3 DNA follows: TGTGCCAGCAGCTTAGATGCAACTTGGAAGTTCTTC.

The chain combines TRBV7-8 with TRBJ1-4; 8 bases agree with TRBD1. Per germline, CDR1 SGHVS and CDR2 FQNEAQ. The trim removed 3 bases at V and 8 bases at J, leaving 8 bases unmatched. This CDR3 spans 15 amino acids. CDR3 coding DNA: TGTGCCAGCAGCTTTAACAGGGGGACGAACGAAAAACTGTTTTTT. Residues: CASSFNRGTNEKLFF.

CDR3 sequence (DNA): TGCGCCAGCAGCCAAGACGAGAACACTGAAGCTTTCTTT. This translates into CASSQDENTEAFF. J is TRBJ1-1 and V is TRBV4-1, with unresolved D. In germline, CDR1 is MGHRA, CDR2 YSYEKL. Trimming cost V 0 bases and J 1 base, with 3 bases left between them. CDR3 length: 13 residues.

CDR3 region: CASSYGGLASKTQYF. CDR3 DNA: TGTGCCAGCAGTTACGGGGGGCTCGCGAGCAAGACCCAGTACTTC. The V gene is TRBV6-2 or TRBV6-3, the J gene TRBJ2-5; D possibly uses TRBD1 or TRBD2 (6 bases each). This CDR3 has 15 amino acids. The germline gives CDR1 MNHEY, CDR2 SVGEGT. V was clipped by 2 bases and J by 6 bases, with 16 bases between them.

The chain is built from TRBV10-3 and TRBJ1-1; 10 positions agree with TRBD1. V dropped 2 bases and J dropped 4; count of bases not matched to a gene: 4. This CDR3 is 15 amino acids long. The germline V gene encodes CDR1 ENHRY and CDR2 SYGVKD. The CDR3 sequence is CAISEAGTGVTEAFF. The CDR3, as DNA: TGTGCCATCAGTGAGGCCGGGACAGGGGTCACTGAAGCTTTCTTT.

This chain links TRBV7-9 with TRBJ2-1; a weak D match, TRBD2 (6 bases). From germline, CDR1 is SEHNR and CDR2 FQNEAQ (reference sequence). The CDR3 contains 13 residues. V lost 4 bases and J 8 bases, leaving 12 bases between the germline ends. CDR3 in amino acids: CASSSGRRDEQFF. The CDR3, as DNA: TGTGCCAGCAGCTCGGGGAGGCGCGATGAGCAGTTCTTC.

This clone appeared once. The chain carries TRBV7-8 and TRBJ2-1; D remains ambiguous. The CDR3 spans 16 residues. Per the germline V gene, CDR1 is SGHVS and CDR2 is FQNEAQ. Trimming took 4 bases from V and 0 from J, leaving 13 bases between them. The CDR3 nucleotides are TGTGCCAGCAGCTCCAGACGTCGGAGCTCCTACAATGAGCAGTTCTTC. Its protein product is CASSSRRRSSYNEQFF.